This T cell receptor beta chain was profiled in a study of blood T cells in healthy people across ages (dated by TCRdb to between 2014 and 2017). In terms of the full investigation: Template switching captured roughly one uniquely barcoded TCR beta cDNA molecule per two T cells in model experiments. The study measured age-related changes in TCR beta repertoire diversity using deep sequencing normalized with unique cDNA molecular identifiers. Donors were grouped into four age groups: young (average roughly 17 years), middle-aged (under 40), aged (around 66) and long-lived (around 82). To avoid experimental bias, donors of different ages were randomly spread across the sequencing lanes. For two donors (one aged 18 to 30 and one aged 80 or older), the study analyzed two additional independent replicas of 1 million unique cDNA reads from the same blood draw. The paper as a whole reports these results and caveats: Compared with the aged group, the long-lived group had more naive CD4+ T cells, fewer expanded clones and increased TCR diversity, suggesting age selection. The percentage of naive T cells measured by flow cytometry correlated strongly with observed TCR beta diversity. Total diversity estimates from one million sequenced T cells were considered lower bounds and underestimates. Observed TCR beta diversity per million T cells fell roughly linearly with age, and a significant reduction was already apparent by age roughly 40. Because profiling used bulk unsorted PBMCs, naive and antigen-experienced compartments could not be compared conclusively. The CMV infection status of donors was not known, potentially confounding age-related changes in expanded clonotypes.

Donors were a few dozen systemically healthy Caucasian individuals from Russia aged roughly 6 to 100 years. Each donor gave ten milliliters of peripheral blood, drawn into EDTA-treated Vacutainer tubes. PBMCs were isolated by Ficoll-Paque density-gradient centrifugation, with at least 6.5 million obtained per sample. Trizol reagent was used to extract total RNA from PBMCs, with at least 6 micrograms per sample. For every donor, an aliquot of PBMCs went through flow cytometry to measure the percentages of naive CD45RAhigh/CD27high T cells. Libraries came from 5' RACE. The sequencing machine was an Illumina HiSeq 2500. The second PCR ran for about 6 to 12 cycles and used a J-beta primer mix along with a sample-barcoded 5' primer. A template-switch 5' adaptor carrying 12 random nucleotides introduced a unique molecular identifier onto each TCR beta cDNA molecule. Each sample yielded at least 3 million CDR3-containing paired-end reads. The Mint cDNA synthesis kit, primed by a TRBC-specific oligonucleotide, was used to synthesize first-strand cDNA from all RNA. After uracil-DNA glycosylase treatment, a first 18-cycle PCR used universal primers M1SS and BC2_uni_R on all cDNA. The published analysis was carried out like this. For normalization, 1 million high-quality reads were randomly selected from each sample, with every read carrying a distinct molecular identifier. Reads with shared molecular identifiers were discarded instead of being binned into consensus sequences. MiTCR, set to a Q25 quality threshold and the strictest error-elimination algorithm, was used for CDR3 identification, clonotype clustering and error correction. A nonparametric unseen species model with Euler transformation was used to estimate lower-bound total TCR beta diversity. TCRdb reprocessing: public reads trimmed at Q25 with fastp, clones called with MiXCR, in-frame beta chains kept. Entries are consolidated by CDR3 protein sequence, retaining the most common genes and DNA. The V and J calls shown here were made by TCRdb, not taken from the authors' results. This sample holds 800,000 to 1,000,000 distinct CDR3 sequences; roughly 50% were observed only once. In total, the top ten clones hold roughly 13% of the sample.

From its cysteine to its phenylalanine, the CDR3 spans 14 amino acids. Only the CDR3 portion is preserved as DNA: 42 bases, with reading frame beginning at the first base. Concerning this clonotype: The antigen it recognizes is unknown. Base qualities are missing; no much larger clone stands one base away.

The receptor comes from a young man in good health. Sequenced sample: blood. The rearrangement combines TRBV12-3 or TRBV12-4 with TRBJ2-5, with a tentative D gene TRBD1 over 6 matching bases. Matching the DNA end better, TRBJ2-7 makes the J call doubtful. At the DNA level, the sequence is TGTGCCAGCAGTTTCGGGCAGGGGTTATACGAGCAGTACTTC. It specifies CASSFGQGLYEQYF.